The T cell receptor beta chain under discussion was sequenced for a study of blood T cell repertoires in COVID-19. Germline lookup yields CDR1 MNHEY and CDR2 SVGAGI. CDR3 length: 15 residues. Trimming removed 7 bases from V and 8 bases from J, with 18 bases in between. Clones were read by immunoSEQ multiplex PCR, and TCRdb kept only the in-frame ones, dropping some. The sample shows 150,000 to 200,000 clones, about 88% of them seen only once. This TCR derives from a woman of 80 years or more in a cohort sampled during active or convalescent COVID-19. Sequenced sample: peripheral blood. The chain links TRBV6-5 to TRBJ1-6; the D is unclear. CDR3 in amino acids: CASTQRAPFDSPLHF. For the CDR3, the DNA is TGTGCCAGCACCCAACGCGCACCCTTTGATTCACCCCTCCACTTT.